Listed below are T cell receptor beta chains from one sample, sequenced in a study of blood T cell repertoires in COVID-19. Method: immunoSEQ multiplex PCR; TCRdb's copy keeps in-frame clones and lacks some. This sample has roughly 230,000 clones, with 65% to 85% found just once. The sample taken for sequencing was peripheral blood. All receptors derive from a middle-aged man with active or convalescent COVID-19. The CDR3 runs from the conserved cysteine through the conserved F or W. D genes are given only for firm matches. A row's size may be missing; if present it is once, few, many or a size class.

D gene: TRBD1
J gene: TRBJ1-2
clone size: -
V gene: TRBV6-2/TRBV6-3
CDR3 DNA: TGTGCCAGCAGTTCGTTCCTCCGAGGGGACAGGTACGGCTACACCTTC
CDR3 protein: CASSSFLRGDRYGYTF

D gene: -
J gene: TRBJ2-2
clone size: -
V gene: TRBV6-5
CDR3 DNA: TGTGCCAGCAAACCTACAGGGCCGAACACCGGGGAGCTGTTTTTT
CDR3 protein: CASKPTGPNTGELFF

D gene: TRBD1
J gene: TRBJ2-7
clone size: -
V gene: TRBV3-1/TRBV3-2
CDR3 DNA: TGTGCCAGCAGCCAAGGGTTGACAGGGACCACCTACGAGCAGTACTTC
CDR3 protein: CASSQGLTGTTYEQYF

D gene: TRBD1
J gene: TRBJ1-5
clone size: once
V gene: TRBV30
CDR3 DNA: TGTGCCTGGAGCTCCGGGACAGGGCTGCGAAATCAGCCCCAGCATTTT
CDR3 protein: CAWSSGTGLRNQPQHF

D gene: TRBD2
J gene: TRBJ2-7
clone size: -
V gene: TRBV30
CDR3 DNA: TGTGCCTGGACCCCTTCTAGCGGGAGGGGCCACGAGCAGTACTTC
CDR3 protein: CAWTPSSGRGHEQYF

D gene: TRBD2
J gene: TRBJ2-1
clone size: -
V gene: TRBV6-5
CDR3 DNA: TGTGCCAGCAGCGAGGGACTAGCGGCATACAATGAGCAGTTCTTC
CDR3 protein: CASSEGLAAYNEQFF

D gene: -
J gene: TRBJ1-1
clone size: -
V gene: TRBV5-6
CDR3 DNA: TGTGCCAGCAGCTTGGCTGGTAGGAGGGAAGCTTTCTTT
CDR3 protein: CASSLAGRREAFF

D gene: -
J gene: TRBJ1-2
clone size: -
V gene: TRBV19
CDR3 DNA: TGTGCCAGTAGTATGCCCGGGAATCCCTATGGCTACACCTTC
CDR3 protein: CASSMPGNPYGYTF

D gene: -
J gene: TRBJ2-5
clone size: -
V gene: TRBV2
CDR3 DNA: TGTGCCAGCAGTGAAGCGCTTCTCGCTGCTACCCAAGAGACCCAGTACTTC
CDR3 protein: CASSEALLAATQETQYF

D gene: -
J gene: TRBJ1-2
clone size: -
V gene: TRBV19
CDR3 DNA: TGTGCCAGTAGTCCGGGGGTTAACTATGGCTACACCTTC
CDR3 protein: CASSPGVNYGYTF

D gene: -
J gene: TRBJ2-7
clone size: -
V gene: TRBV5-1
CDR3 DNA: TGCGCCAGCAGCTTGGAGAGTCAGGGCTACGAGCAGTACTTC
CDR3 protein: CASSLESQGYEQYF

D gene: -
J gene: TRBJ2-5
clone size: -
V gene: TRBV11-2
CDR3 DNA: TGTGCCAGCAGCGGGCGTGGCGCGTACCAAGAGACCCAGTACTTC
CDR3 protein: CASSGRGAYQETQYF

D gene: -
J gene: TRBJ1-5
clone size: -
V gene: TRBV12-3/TRBV12-4
CDR3 DNA: TGTGCCAGCAGTTACAGGAACAATCAGCCCCAGCATTTT
CDR3 protein: CASSYRNNQPQHF

D gene: TRBD2
J gene: TRBJ2-3
clone size: -
V gene: TRBV5-4
CDR3 DNA: TGTGCCAGCAGCTTACTAGCGGGCACAGATACGCAGTATTTT
CDR3 protein: CASSLLAGTDTQYF

D gene: -
J gene: TRBJ1-6
clone size: -
V gene: TRBV20-1
CDR3 DNA: TGCAGTGCTAGTAGCGGGGGCTCACCCCTCCACTTT
CDR3 protein: CSASSGGSPLHF

D gene: -
J gene: TRBJ1-5
clone size: -
V gene: TRBV3-1/TRBV3-2
CDR3 DNA: TGTGCCAGCAGCCAAGAAGGAGGGCTCAATCAGCCCCAGCATTTT
CDR3 protein: CASSQEGGLNQPQHF

D gene: -
J gene: TRBJ2-2
clone size: -
V gene: TRBV13
CDR3 DNA: TGTGCCAGCAGCTCGGTAGGCGGGTCGAACACCGGGGAGCTGTTTTTT
CDR3 protein: CASSSVGGSNTGELFF

D gene: -
J gene: TRBJ1-2
clone size: few
V gene: TRBV7-9
CDR3 DNA: TGTGCCAGCACCCTACTGAACCGGGGCTACACCTTC
CDR3 protein: CASTLLNRGYTF